This T cell receptor (beta chain) was found in a study of T-cell memory formation after mild COVID-19 (dated by TCRdb to the early 2020s). Concerning the study at large: TCR sequence clusters from the two donors were largely donor specific. In a couple of donors, T-cell clones that expanded and contracted after mild COVID-19 were followed by sequencing TCRalpha and TCRbeta repertoires longitudinally. The cohort comprised two young, previously healthy adult volunteers, one female and one male. Points the paper makes about the study in general: Some responding clones were detected in pre-infection memory, which suggested that pre-existing cross-reactive memory T cells had joined the SARS-CoV-2 response. Whether the second-wave clones peaking on day 37 were SARS-CoV-2 specific was not confirmed. Only a couple of mild cases were covered in the study, and larger cohorts including severe cases with pre-infection samples were considered necessary. Contracting CD4+ clones were located mainly in the CM and EM memory subsets, whereas CD8+ clones were found to be enriched in EMRA. Clones contracting from day 15 to 85 had balanced CD4/CD8 phenotypes, while a second wave expanding from day 15 to 37 was biased towards CD4+.

Instrument used: Illumina NovaSeq 6000. TCRalpha and TCRbeta cDNA libraries were built by 5'RACE with constant-segment primers, adding sample barcodes and unique molecular identifiers. Trizol reagent was used to extract RNA from every sample. Amplification of the libraries took two PCR steps, and the second step added a second sample barcode plus Illumina TruSeq adapters. Sequencing of the libraries was done on an Illumina NovaSeq, producing 2 x 150 bp paired-end reads. On the study's bioinformatics: With migec v1.2.7, reads were demultiplexed and then collapsed into UMI-guided consensus sequences. Using mixcr v2.1.11, UMI consensuses were aligned to TRA and TRB V and J templates and then assembled into clonotypes. A clonotype was counted as expanded or contracted only if both edgeR and NoisET called the change significant, with noise models trained on biological replicates. For edgeR calls, the thresholds were a false discovery rate-adjusted p below 0.01 and a log2 fold-change of 1. PCA with hierarchical clustering of max-normalized trajectories of the 1000 most abundant clonotypes was used as exploratory dynamics analysis. Separately sequenced CD4+ and CD8+ repertoires were used to assign a CD4 or CD8 phenotype to each responding clone. TCRdb redid the processing of the public reads, applying fastp at Q25 and MiXCR, and retained in-frame beta chains. Each entry merges the rows of one CDR3 protein and shows their most common DNA and genes. The V and J calls come from TCRdb's annotation, not from the publication. This sample is represented by a few hundred thousand distinct CDR3 sequences; around 30% of them were singletons. Approximately 13% of the sample lies in the top ten.

The CDR3 has 12 amino acids, counting the end cysteine and phenylalanine. Only the CDR3 part of the read is kept: 36 bases, read in frame from the first base. Deletion took 4 bases off V and 6 bases off J, with a span of 10 bases between the germline ends. CDR1 and CDR2 are read off the germline V gene as SGHTA and FQGNSA. Worth noting for this clonotype: Its antigen is unknown. The input lacks base qualities; no much larger clone sits a single base away.

Ficoll-Paque density gradient centrifugation was used to isolate PBMCs. Rearrangement joined TRBV7-2 to TRBJ2-7; TRBD1 is a possible D gene, resting on 5 matching bases. This clonotype was obtained from an adult woman who had mild COVID-19 (a few samples of this study predate the infection). The sample titles of this study are shuffled in the database, so cell type and time point are left out; the donor was told from shared clones. Sequencing input: PBMCs or a T cell subset sorted from them (not recorded which). CDR3 protein: CASSSRVSEQYF. In nucleotide form, the sequence is TGTGCCAGCAGCTCCAGGGTTAGCGAGCAGTACTTC.